The clone carrying this TCR beta chain was recorded a few times. The library was built from approximately 400 ng RNA with molecular barcoded adaptors for alpha/delta and beta/gamma chains. TCRdb redid the calling of the reads with MiXCR, one entry per CDR3 protein. The sample has 50,000 to 65,000 distinct CDR3 sequences, around an eighth seen once. Per the germline V gene, CDR1 is SGHRS and CDR2 is YFSETQ. Trimming at V came to 4 bases and at J to 9 bases, leaving 6 bases not matched to a gene. The CDR3 consists of 13 residues. The sample belongs to a study of read filtering for tumor transcriptome and immune sequencing. Background on the study: Transcriptome libraries were built from DNase-treated RNA.

The source material was a population of CD138-negative cells sorted from bone marrow. The chain is built from TRBV5-1 and TRBJ2-2; TRBD2 agrees at 7 bases. This clonotype was obtained from a donor aged 40 or over with multiple myeloma. CDR3 bases: TGCGCCAGCAGCCCGGGACTACTGTGGGAGCTGTTTTTT. It is translated as CASSPGLLWELFF.